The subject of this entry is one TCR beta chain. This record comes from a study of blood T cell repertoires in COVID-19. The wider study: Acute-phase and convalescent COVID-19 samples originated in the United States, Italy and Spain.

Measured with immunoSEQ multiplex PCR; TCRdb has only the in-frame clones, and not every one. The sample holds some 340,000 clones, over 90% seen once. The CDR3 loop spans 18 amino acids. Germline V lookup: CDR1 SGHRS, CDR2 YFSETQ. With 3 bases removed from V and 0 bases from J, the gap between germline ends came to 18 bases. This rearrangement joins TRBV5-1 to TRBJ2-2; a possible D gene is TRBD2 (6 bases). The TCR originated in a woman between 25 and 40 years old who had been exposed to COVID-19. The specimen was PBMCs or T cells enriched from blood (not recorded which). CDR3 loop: CASSSRRDQFANTGELFF. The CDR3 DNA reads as TGCGCCAGCAGCTCGAGGAGGGACCAATTCGCGAACACCGGGGAGCTGTTTTTT. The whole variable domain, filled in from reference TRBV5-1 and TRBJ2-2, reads KAGVTQTPRYLIKTRGQQVTLSCSPISGHRSVSWYQQTPGQGLQFLFEYFSETQRNKGNFPGRFSGRQFSNSRSEMNVSTLELGDSALYLCASSSRRDQFANTGELFFGEGSRLTVL.